This T cell receptor (beta chain) was captured in a study of Ad26.COV2.S vaccination and SARS-CoV-2 variants. About the research overall: The authors gave Ad26.COV2.S intramuscularly, either once or twice 56 days apart.

Only in-frame clones appear in the TCRdb table, and some are missing; sequencing was by immunoSEQ multiplex PCR. This sample has 410,000 or so clones, with approximately 90% found just once. Regarding the study as a whole: Placebo recipients had lower spike-specific TCR breadth than vaccine recipients. Following vaccination, spike-specific CD8+ and CD4+ T cell responses reportedly exhibited substantial breadth.

As for this clone: Antigen: not known.

Treatment given: 19 received Ad26.COV2.S at low or high dose, single or two shots; about 5 received placebo; per-sample allocation not given. Specimens were obtained on day 63 following the first vaccine or placebo injection. The V gene lost 1 base and the J gene lost 1 base, with 10 bases spanning the gap. The CDR3 consists of 15 residues. Germline lookup yields CDR1 SGHRS and CDR2 YFSETQ. The sequenced sample was peripheral blood, obtained in a trial of Ad26.COV2.S vaccine versus placebo. The TCR sequence derives from a person aged 18-65 years who received the Ad26.COV2.S COVID-19 vaccine or a placebo. The genes are TRBV5-1 and TRBJ2-3; D gene unclear. This CDR3 is CASSLSGKRTDTQYF. CDR3 DNA: TGCGCCAGCAGCTTGAGTGGGAAACGCACAGATACGCAGTATTTT.